The 20 T cell receptor beta chains below all came from one sample that was sequenced in a study of identical twins (dated by TCRdb to the mid-2010s). The method behind the library was 5' RACE. Sequencing was carried out with an Illumina HiSeq 2000. In-frame beta chains were kept once TCRdb had trimmed the public reads at Q25 with fastp and called clones with MiXCR. A single entry per CDR3 protein holds the most common genes and DNA from its merged rows. The sample table holds 650,000 to 800,000 distinct CDR3 sequences, of which roughly 8% were seen once. The ten biggest clones cover roughly 0.97% of the sample. In addition, the sample was reused for a study of yellow fever vaccine responses in identical twins.

Sequenced sample: PBMCs. All receptors come from a woman aged 18-29 years in good health.

This clonotype has only a few counts. The chain combines TRBV29-1 with TRBJ2-3; 11 bases are a match to TRBD2. Per germline, CDR1 SQVTM and CDR2 ANQGSEA. The CDR3 is 14 amino acids. V shed 7 bases and J 2 bases; nucleotides not matched to a gene: 5. The CDR3 protein is CSGRLAGNTDTQYF. For the CDR3, the DNA is TGCAGCGGCAGACTAGCGGGGAACACAGATACGCAGTATTTT.

Of note for this clonotype: Possible read error: a much larger clone is one base away. The V call is TRBV7-9, the J call TRBJ2-2, with TRBD2 identical over 8 bases. The trim removed 7 bases at V and 3 bases at J, leaving 10 bases unmatched. This CDR3 comprises 16 residues. The germline CDR1 and CDR2 sequences are SEHNR and FQNEAQ (reference sequence). The CDR3 DNA follows: TGTGCCAGCAAACATGAGACTAGCGTCCACACCGGGGAGCTGTTTTTT. Protein: CASKHETSVHTGELFF.

This chain links TRBV7-9 with TRBJ1-2; 8 bases map to TRBD1. With 0 bases clipped from V and 8 bases from J, the junction kept 8 bases outside the gene matches. The CDR3 loop spans 15 amino acids. CDR1 and CDR2 from the germline V gene are SEHNR and FQNEAQ (reference sequence). CDR3 sequence (DNA): TGTGCCAGCAGCTTAGCGGCGACAGGGGTTCCAGGCTACACCTTC. It encodes CASSLAATGVPGYTF.

This clonotype was recorded a few times. This sequence joins TRBV11-2 and TRBJ1-3; the D is unclear. Trimming cost V 3 bases and J 0 bases, with 12 bases left between them. Germline values: CDR1 SGHAT, CDR2 FQNNGV. This CDR3 comprises 16 residues. In DNA, the CDR3 is TGTGCCAGCAGCTTCGAGGGCAGGCGCTCTGGAAACACCATATATTTT. This sequence encodes CASSFEGRRSGNTIYF.

The CDR3 loop reads CASSLESRLAGLYNEQFF. The CDR3 coding sequence is TGTGCCAGCAGCTTAGAGTCCCGACTAGCGGGGCTGTACAATGAGCAGTTCTTC. This rearrangement joins TRBV11-1 to TRBJ2-1; TRBD2 agrees at 11 bases. Trimming took 1 base from V and 4 from J; bases not matched to a gene: 9. Germline V lookup: CDR1 SGHAT, CDR2 FQDESV (reference sequence). This CDR3 has 18 amino acids. Combining the CDR3 with reference TRBV11-1 and TRBJ2-1 gives the whole variable domain EAEVAQSPRYKITEKSQAVAFWCDPISGHATLYWYRQILGQGPELLVQFQDESVVDDSQLPKDRFSAERLKGVDSTLKIQPAELGDSAMYLCASSLESRLAGLYNEQFFGPGTRLTVL.

This clonotype was observed a few times. This chain joins TRBV6-1 and TRBJ1-2; no reliable D call. V was shortened by 0 bases and J by 4 bases, with 9 bases between the two germline ends. The CDR3 extends over 14 amino acids. Germline V gives CDR1 MNHNS, CDR2 SASEGT. The CDR3 DNA reads as TGTGCCAGCAGTGAAGCCGGACGGTCCTATGGCTACACCTTC. It yields the protein CASSEAGRSYGYTF.

Many counts were recorded for this clonotype. The chain uses TRBV6-2 or TRBV6-3 and TRBJ2-6; TRBD1 matches at 9 bases. CDR3 length: 18 amino acids. Germline CDR1 is MNHEY and CDR2 is SVGEGT. With 2 bases clipped from V and 0 bases from J, the junction kept 5 bases outside the gene matches. The CDR3 region has the DNA TGTGCCAGCAGTTACGTTGGACAGGGGCCCTCTGGGGCCAACGTCCTGACTTTC. Protein product: CASSYVGQGPSGANVLTF.

This clonotype appeared many times. The DNA of the CDR3 is TGTGCCATCAACGTCGGGGGGGCGGGATACAATGAGCAGTTCTTC. It encodes CAINVGGAGYNEQFF. The chain links TRBV10-3 to TRBJ2-1, with 8 bases fitting TRBD2. The CDR3 is 15 residues long. The V gene's germline CDR1 is ENHRY and CDR2 SYGVKD. V shed 7 bases, J shed 4 bases, and the junction held 9 bases outside the gene matches.

This clonotype was counted between two and nine times. The chain has TRBV29-1 and TRBJ2-5; D gene uncertain. Germline lookup yields CDR1 SQVTM and CDR2 ANQGSEA. Trimming pared 7 bases from V and 4 bases from J, leaving 19 bases between. The CDR3 sequence is 14 residues long. CDR3 DNA: TGCAGCGCCTGGACCCCTGGTTCTGGAGAGACCCAGTACTTC. This translates into CSAWTPGSGETQYF.

This clonotype was found a few times. The chain is built from TRBV6-2 or TRBV6-3 and TRBJ2-5, with TRBD2 identical over 11 bases. With V trimmed by 5 bases and J by 3 bases, 5 bases remained unmatched. The germline V gene has CDR1 MNHEY and CDR2 SVGEGT. This CDR3 comprises 15 residues. CDR3 bases: TGTGCCAGCAGTGGCGGACTAGCGGGCGAAGAGACCCAGTACTTC. It specifies CASSGGLAGEETQYF.

This clonotype was seen many times. This chain uses TRBV4-3 with TRBJ2-4; 9 nucleotides match TRBD1. V lost 1 base and J lost 2; bases outside the gene matches: 6. Germline V gene data show CDR1 as LGHNA and CDR2 as YSLEER. The length of the CDR3 is 17 residues. The chain's CDR3 is CASSQATGGTTKNIQYF. As DNA, the CDR3 is TGCGCCAGCAGCCAAGCGACAGGGGGTACGACCAAAAACATTCAGTACTTC.

This clonotype came up a few times. The V and J genes are TRBV6-5 and TRBJ1-1; D gene uncertain. The CDR3 spans 14 residues. V lost 3 bases and J 0 bases, leaving 8 bases between the germline ends. Germline CDR1 and CDR2: MNHEY and SVGAGI. DNA for the CDR3: TGTGCCAGCAGTTATCGGAACCTGAACACTGAAGCTTTCTTT. Translating it yields CASSYRNLNTEAFF.

This clonotype has ten or more counts. The chain uses TRBV3-1 and TRBJ2-7, with D perhaps TRBD2 (5 bases). Germline-derived CDR1 and CDR2 are LGHDT and YNNKEL (reference sequence). CDR3 length equals 15 residues. V lost 4 bases and J 1 base, leaving 14 bases between the germline ends. In DNA form, the CDR3 reads TGTGCCAGCAGCCGGGCCTCGGAGGTTTCCTACGAGCAGTACTTC. Residues: CASSRASEVSYEQYF.

There are a few counts of this clonotype. The chain has TRBV18 and TRBJ2-5; no clear D gene. Looked up from germline, CDR1 is KGHSH and CDR2 is LQKENI. The CDR3 is 14 amino acids. V was cut by 5 bases and J by 3 bases, with 13 bases left in between. The CDR3 DNA sequence: TGTGCCAGCTCAATCACGGACGGTGAAGAGACCCAGTACTTC. Translating gives CASSITDGEETQYF. Full variable domain (outside the CDR3, taken from reference TRBV18 and TRBJ2-5): NAGVMQNPRHLVRRRGQEARLRCSPMKGHSHVYWYRQLPEEGLKFMVYLQKENIIDESGMPKERFSAEFPKEGPSILRIQQVVRGDSAAYFCASSITDGEETQYFGPGTRLLVL.

This clonotype was counted many times. An end of the junction differs from the germline gene, which may be a read error. The J gene is TRBJ2-1, the V gene TRBV12-3 or TRBV12-4; D remains ambiguous. The CDR3 totals 13 residues. The CDR3 DNA reads TGCGCCAGCAGCTTCGGGCTCTACAATGAGCAGTTCTTC. This encodes CASSFGLYNEQFF.

In this sample, this clonotype turned up many times. The chain carries TRBV28 and TRBJ2-2; 8 positions match TRBD2. CDR3 length: 16 residues. J lost 5 bases, V lost 3 bases, and 8 bases had no gene match. Germline loops: CDR1 MDHEN, CDR2 SYDVKM. Written as DNA, the CDR3 is TGTGCCAGCAGTTTCGAGCTAGCGGGCTCGACCGGGGAGCTGTTTTTT. This encodes CASSFELAGSTGELFF.

Many counts were recorded for this clonotype. The V call is TRBV7-2, the J call TRBJ2-7, with D unresolved. Looked up from germline, CDR1 is SGHTA and CDR2 is FQGNSA. CDR3 length equals 12 residues. V was shortened by 1 base and J by 6 bases, with 7 bases between the two germline ends. The CDR3 reads CASSLGPSEQYF. CDR3 in DNA: TGTGCCAGCAGCTTAGGTCCCAGCGAGCAGTACTTC.

This clonotype has just a few counts. This rearrangement joins TRBV12-3 or TRBV12-4 to TRBJ1-5; TRBD1 agrees at 9 bases. J gave up 16 bases and V 5 bases, and 9 bases lay outside the gene matches. This CDR3 has 12 residues. CDR3 loop: CASSPRTGETHF. The CDR3 DNA sequence: TGTGCCAGCAGTCCACGGACAGGGGAGACTCATTTT.

The chain uses TRBV7-8 and TRBJ2-4; D gene uncertain. The V end lost 5 bases, the J end lost 3 bases, and 17 bases lay between the germline ends. Germline V gene sequence: CDR1 SGHVS, CDR2 FQNEAQ. The CDR3 runs to 16 residues. The CDR3 sequence: CASSLTGWLGKNIQYF. CDR3 in DNA: TGTGCCAGCAGCCTCACCGGATGGTTAGGCAAAAACATTCAGTACTTC.

This clonotype has a handful of counts. This rearrangement joins TRBV20-1 to TRBJ2-1; 10 nucleotides align to TRBD2. The V gene's germline CDR1 is DFQATT and CDR2 SNEGSKA (reference sequence). The length of the CDR3 is 13 residues. J lost 8 bases, V lost 6 bases, and 7 bases had no gene match. CDR3 coding DNA: TGCAGTGCCTCTAGCGGGAGTAAGGATGAGCAGTTCTTC. Encoded protein: CSASSGSKDEQFF.